These 8 T cell receptor beta chains came from one sample sequenced in a study of T cells in Graves' hyperthyroidism and ophthalmopathy. Researchers amplified the TCR beta CDR3 regions from RNA transcripts. When the TCR CDR3 underwent first-round RT-PCR, the HTBI primer set was used. TCRdb reprocessed the multiplex PCR reads via MiXCR and lists one record per CDR3 protein. The table shows under 400,000 distinct CDR3 sequences, with less than 15% occurring only once. Input material: blood. These receptors were obtained from a woman in her late teens or twenties with Graves' hyperthyroidism.

This clonotype was seen ten or more times. The chain uses TRBV20-1 and TRBJ1-1; D unclear. Trimming removed 2 bases from V and 1 base from J, with 8 bases in between. Germline-derived CDR1 and CDR2 are DFQATT and SNEGSKA (reference sequence). This CDR3 region has 13 residues. CDR3 coding DNA: TGCAGTGCTAGACAACCAGCGAACACTGAAGCTTTCTTT. It specifies CSARQPANTEAFF.

The chain couples TRBV7-2 to TRBJ2-7; possible D gene TRBD2, 7 bases. Germline lookup yields CDR1 SGHTA and CDR2 FQGNSA. The CDR3 runs to 15 residues. Trimming cost V 4 bases and J 2 bases, with 15 bases left between them. The CDR3 loop reads CASSSGGGGPYEQYF. The CDR3 DNA reads TGTGCCAGCAGCTCGGGGGGCGGCGGCCCCTACGAGCAGTACTTC.

This clonotype was observed a handful of times. V gene TRBV11-2 combines with J gene TRBJ2-1; 8 positions agree with TRBD1. V dropped 6 bases and J dropped 6; count of bases not matched to a gene: 10. Looked up from germline, CDR1 is SGHAT and CDR2 is FQNNGV. The CDR3 is made up of 15 amino acids. CDR3 sequence reads: CASRPTTGVGNEQFF. Written as DNA, the CDR3 is TGTGCCAGCAGGCCGACGACAGGGGTTGGCAATGAGCAGTTCTTC.

This clonotype was counted ten times or more. The V and J genes are TRBV10-3 and TRBJ1-5; D remains ambiguous. Germline V gene data show CDR1 as ENHRY and CDR2 as SYGVKD. There are 16 residues in the CDR3. Between the trimmed V and J ends, which lost 0 bases and 0 bases, there was a span of 9 bases. The CDR3 DNA is TGTGCCATCAGTGAGTCGGTAGGGAATAGCAATCAGCCCCAGCATTTT. Translation gives CAISESVGNSNQPQHF.

This clonotype was detected only a few times. The CDR3 DNA sequence: TGCAGTGCTAGAGACCCGACTAGCGGGAGGGTGTTCTTC. Protein product: CSARDPTSGRVFF. This sequence joins TRBV20-1 and TRBJ2-1; 14 bases fit TRBD2. With V trimmed by 0 bases and J by 15 bases, 4 bases remained unmatched. The CDR3 has 13 residues. Germline CDR1 DFQATT, CDR2 SNEGSKA (reference sequence).

This clonotype has ten or more counts. The genes are TRBV3-2 and TRBJ2-5; the DNA was not compared with TRBD2, the D call given in the table. TRBV3-2 represents a pseudogene. This CDR3 is built from 15 residues. CDR3 sequence: CASSQESAGEETQYF. The CDR3 bases are TGTGCCAGCAGCCAAGAATCGGCGGGAGAAGAGACCCAGTACTTC.

This clonotype was seen ten or more times. The rearrangement uses TRBV15 and TRBJ1-2; D not certain. Germline lookup yields CDR1 LNHNV and CDR2 YYDKDF (reference sequence). The CDR3 contains 12 residues. Trimming removed 1 base from V and 8 bases from J, with 8 bases in between. The CDR3 here is CATSRGQLGYTF. CDR3 DNA: TGTGCCACCAGCAGAGGACAACTCGGCTACACCTTC.

This clonotype was seen repeatedly, ten times or more. The CDR3 DNA reads as TGTGCCTGGAGCAAAGGCGGACTAGCGGGAGGTTGGGAGACCCAGTACTTC. The encoded protein is CAWSKGGLAGGWETQYF. The chain recombines TRBV30 with TRBJ2-5; TRBD2 agrees at 14 bases. After removal of 3 bases from V and 5 bases from J, the junction contained 11 bases not matched to a gene. CDR3 length equals 17 residues. CDR1 and CDR2 from the germline V gene are GTSNPN and SVGIG (reference sequence).